This TCR beta chain was sequenced in a study of T cells in Graves' hyperthyroidism and ophthalmopathy. About the study: At the time of initial diagnosis and before any treatment, peripheral blood was collected. Findings and caveats of the study: Most thyroid clonotypes with frequency above 0.001 were detected in blood. The authors' 13 V-J model separated ophthalmopathy from stable hyperthyroidism.

This clonotype was seen many times. Its target is not known. CDR3 length: 14 amino acids. Germline V gene data show CDR1 as SGHDT and CDR2 as YYEEEE. V shed 8 bases, J shed 1 base, and the junction held 6 bases outside the gene matches. There were TCR beta CDR3 regions amplified from RNA transcripts. An initial round of RT-PCR targeting the TCR CDR3 relied on the HTBI primer set. From the multiplex PCR reads, TCRdb called clonotypes with MiXCR, one entry per CDR3 protein. The repertoire has around 370,000 distinct CDR3 sequences, around 20% of them found once; the top ten carry 40%. This TCR derives from a man between 18 and 29 years old with Graves' ophthalmopathy. The sequenced material came from blood. The V and J genes are TRBV5-6 and TRBJ2-5, with TRBD1 matching over 9 bases. In nucleotides, the CDR3 is TGTGCCAGTCGACAGGGGGGAGGCCAAGAGACCCAGTACTTC. This translates into CASRQGGGQETQYF.